The 18 T cell receptor beta chains presented below share a single source sample, sequenced in a study of shared clonotypes between healthy human individuals. Clones were sequenced by immunoSEQ multiplex PCR, and TCRdb holds only the in-frame ones, with some missing. Among some 490,000 clones listed, roughly 80% were seen once. Source material: PBMCs. Source of these receptors: a woman aged 40 to 50 in good health. Some clones in this sample may be carry-over from other donors' samples.

This clone was observed at least ten times. Other nucleotide sequences from this sample produce the same CDR3. The chain uses TRBV7-9 and TRBJ2-5; no clear D gene. The J call may be faulty, since TRBJ2-7 better matches the DNA end. Germline CDR1 is SEHNR and CDR2 is FQNEAQ (reference sequence). The CDR3 extends over 15 amino acids. The CDR3 is CASSQLAGLSYEQYF. Written as DNA, the CDR3 is TGTGCCAGCAGCCAACTGGCTGGGCTTTCCTACGAGCAGTACTTC.

The V and J genes are TRBV30 and TRBJ2-5; 12 nucleotides match TRBD2. V shed 1 base, J shed 5 bases, and the junction held 2 bases outside the gene matches. Germline V CDR1 and CDR2: GTSNPN, SVGIG (reference sequence). The CDR3 contains 14 residues. Here the CDR3 reads CAWSGTSGIETQYF. CDR3 sequence (DNA): TGTGCCTGGAGTGGGACTAGCGGGATTGAGACCCAGTACTTC.

This clone was seen a single time. This chain links TRBV30 with TRBJ2-7, with 11 bases that match TRBD2. The CDR3 covers 15 residues. Germline lookup yields CDR1 GTSNPN and CDR2 SVGIG (reference sequence). V lost 0 bases, J lost 2 bases, and 3 bases stayed unmatched. The CDR3 bases are TGTGCCTGGAGTGTAAGGGGACTAGCGGCCTACGAGCAGTACTTC. This codes for CAWSVRGLAAYEQYF.

The rearrangement joins TRBV4-1 to TRBJ1-1; 7 bases are shared with TRBD1. Germline values: CDR1 MGHRA, CDR2 YSYEKL. V was clipped by 0 bases and J by 8 bases; unmatched bases: 9. This CDR3 spans 15 amino acids. The CDR3 bases are TGCGCCAGCAGCCAAGATCTGACAGGGCCCACCGAAGCTTTCTTT. The encoded protein is CASSQDLTGPTEAFF.

The chain recombines TRBV5-1 with TRBJ1-5; no clear D. The germline V and J ends were trimmed by 0 bases and 7 bases, with 11 bases remaining between them. CDR1 SGHRS and CDR2 YFSETQ come from the germline V gene. The CDR3 is made up of 14 amino acids. This chain's CDR3 is CASSLDPVAQPQHF. CDR3 DNA sequence: TGCGCCAGCAGCTTGGACCCGGTGGCCCAGCCCCAGCATTTT.

The chain couples TRBV27 to TRBJ1-4; D is perhaps TRBD1 (6 bases). Germline V gives CDR1 MNHEY, CDR2 SMNVEV (reference sequence). The V and J ends lost 1 base and 5 bases respectively, with 8 bases between them. The CDR3 extends over 14 amino acids. The CDR3: CASSLWQGNEKLFF. CDR3 nucleotides: TGTGCCAGCAGTTTATGGCAGGGGAATGAAAAACTGTTTTTT.

The chain combines TRBV7-9 with TRBJ2-7; 8 bases align to TRBD1. The germline CDR1 and CDR2 sequences are SEHNR and FQNEAQ (reference sequence). J gave up 7 bases and V 5 bases, and 7 bases lay outside the gene matches. The CDR3 spans 13 residues. The CDR3 bases are TGTGCCAGCAGCCGACAGGGGTCGGGGGAGCAGTACTTC. It is translated as CASSRQGSGEQYF.

This clone was counted once. The chain recombines TRBV2 with TRBJ2-7; D unclear. Looked up from germline, CDR1 is SNHLY and CDR2 is FYNNEI. The CDR3 consists of 15 residues. Trimming removed 4 bases at V and 3 bases at J, with 16 bases between. CDR3 coding DNA: TGTGCCAGCAGTGGAATAGGGTCCGAAAACTACGAGCAGTACTTC. Residues: CASSGIGSENYEQYF.

V is TRBV15 and J is TRBJ1-2; TRBD1 aligns across 8 bases. This CDR3 comprises 14 residues. Germline CDR1 LNHNV, CDR2 YYDKDF (reference sequence). The V and J ends lost 1 base and 4 bases, in that order; junction bases with no gene match: 2. The CDR3 spells CATSRVTGGYGYTF. The CDR3 coding sequence is TGTGCCACCAGCAGAGTCACAGGGGGCTATGGCTACACCTTC.

As for this clone: A far larger clone is just one base off, so this is likely a read error. This chain uses TRBV25-1 with TRBJ2-2; 7 bases align to TRBD2. Germline V gene data show CDR1 as MGHDK and CDR2 as SYGVNS. The length of the CDR3 is 17 residues. The CDR3 DNA reads TGTGCCAGCAGTGAAAGCGGGGTTCGGTGGAACACCTGGGAGCTGTTTTTT. Translated: CASSESGVRWNTWELFF.

About this clone: This likely came from a read error, as a far larger clone is one base away. The CDR3 loop is CASCTGGNQPQHF. DNA for the CDR3: TGTGCCAGCTGCACAGGGGGCAATCAGCCCCAGCATTTT. The J gene is TRBJ1-5, the V gene TRBV9; 7 bases map to TRBD1. The V gene's germline CDR1 is SGDLS and CDR2 YYNGEE. V trimming: 7 bases; J trimming: 2 bases; junction bases outside the gene matches: 3. The CDR3 is 13 amino acids.

As to this clone: A much larger clonotype is one base distant, so this may be a read error. The rearrangement joins TRBV9 to TRBJ2-3, with D perhaps TRBD2 (5 bases). In germline, CDR1 is SGDLS, CDR2 YYNGEE. The ends were cut back, 7 bases at V and 2 bases at J, with 14 bases in the middle. The CDR3 runs 14 residues. The CDR3 nucleotides read TGTGCCAGCGGGAGTAGCGTGACCACAGATACGCAGTATTTT. Translated, it gives CASGSSVTTDTQYF.

The chain combines TRBV6-6 with TRBJ2-7; the D gene is possibly TRBD2 (5 bases). V dropped 0 bases and J dropped 0 bases, with 12 bases sitting between them. CDR3 length: 16 residues. Germline values: CDR1 MNHNY, CDR2 SVGAGI (reference sequence). The CDR3, as DNA: TGTGCCAGCAGTTACTCGGCGGGCCCGAGCTCCTACGAGCAGTACTTC. Amino acid sequence: CASSYSAGPSSYEQYF.

J is TRBJ2-1 and V is TRBV7-2; 8 nucleotides line up with TRBD1. Germline V gene sequence: CDR1 SGHTA, CDR2 FQGNSA. CDR3 length equals 15 residues. With V trimmed by 2 bases and J by 7 bases, 7 bases remained unmatched. CDR3 in amino acids: CASSLSWTGSNEQFF. CDR3 bases: TGTGCCAGCAGCTTATCCTGGACAGGGTCAAATGAGCAGTTCTTC.

Notes on this clone: A far more abundant clone sits one base away, making this likely a read error. The V and J genes are TRBV5-4 and TRBJ1-2; D may be TRBD1 (6 bases). CDR1 SGHNT and CDR2 YYREEE come from the germline V gene (reference sequence). Trimming took off 4 bases at V and 4 bases at J, with 11 bases between the two ends. The CDR3 is made up of 13 amino acids. This CDR3 is CASSPDSVYGYTF. The CDR3 DNA sequence: TGTGCCAGCAGCCCGGACAGCGTCTATGGCTACACCTTC.

The chain has TRBV18 and TRBJ2-1; TRBD2 matches 12 bases. The germline V gene encodes CDR1 KGHSH and CDR2 LQKENI. The ends lost 3 bases at V and 6 bases at J; junction bases unmatched: 12. This CDR3 contains 18 residues. The CDR3 loop is CASSPVHSTSGRGNEQFF. CDR3 sequence (DNA): TGTGCCAGCTCACCGGTGCACTCGACTAGCGGGAGAGGCAATGAGCAGTTCTTC.

This clone was found once. The V and J genes are TRBV30 and TRBJ1-6, with a weak D call TRBD1 (6 bases). Per the germline V gene, CDR1 is GTSNPN and CDR2 is SVGIG (reference sequence). The CDR3 runs 16 residues. V was cut by 3 bases and J by 2 bases, with 14 bases left in between. The CDR3 is CAWREQGFTYNSPLHF. CDR3 DNA sequence: TGTGCCTGGAGGGAACAGGGATTCACCTATAATTCACCCCTCCACTTT. Complete variable domain (other parts from reference TRBV30 and TRBJ1-6): SQTIHQWPATLVQPVGSPLSLECTVEGTSNPNLYWYRQAAGRGLQLLFYSVGIGQISSEVPQNLSASRPQDRQFILSSKKLLLSDSGFYLCAWREQGFTYNSPLHFGNGTRLTVT.

The V call is TRBV4-2, the J call TRBJ2-7, with 9 bases that match TRBD1. The CDR3 runs to 15 residues. Trimming cost V 3 bases and J 7 bases; bases outside gene matches: 10. CDR1 and CDR2 from the germline V gene are LGHNA and YNFKEQ. CDR3 DNA sequence: TGTGCCAGCAGCCAGACGGACAGGGGAGGCTGGGAGCAGTACTTC. It codes for CASSQTDRGGWEQYF.